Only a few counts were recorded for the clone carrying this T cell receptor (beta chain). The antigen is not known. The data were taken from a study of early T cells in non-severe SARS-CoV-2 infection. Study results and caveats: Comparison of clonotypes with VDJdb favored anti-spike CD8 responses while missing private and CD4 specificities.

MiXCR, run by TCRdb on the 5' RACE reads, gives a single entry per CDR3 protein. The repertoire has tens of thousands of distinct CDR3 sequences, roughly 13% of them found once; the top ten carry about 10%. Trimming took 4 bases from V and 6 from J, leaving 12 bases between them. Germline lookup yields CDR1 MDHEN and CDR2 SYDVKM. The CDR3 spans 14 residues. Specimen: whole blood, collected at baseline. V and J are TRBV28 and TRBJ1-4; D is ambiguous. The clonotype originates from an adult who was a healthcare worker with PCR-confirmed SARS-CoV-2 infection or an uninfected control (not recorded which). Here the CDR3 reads CASSSAGGDEKLFF. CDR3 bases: TGTGCCAGCAGTTCGGCAGGCGGGGATGAAAAACTGTTTTTT.